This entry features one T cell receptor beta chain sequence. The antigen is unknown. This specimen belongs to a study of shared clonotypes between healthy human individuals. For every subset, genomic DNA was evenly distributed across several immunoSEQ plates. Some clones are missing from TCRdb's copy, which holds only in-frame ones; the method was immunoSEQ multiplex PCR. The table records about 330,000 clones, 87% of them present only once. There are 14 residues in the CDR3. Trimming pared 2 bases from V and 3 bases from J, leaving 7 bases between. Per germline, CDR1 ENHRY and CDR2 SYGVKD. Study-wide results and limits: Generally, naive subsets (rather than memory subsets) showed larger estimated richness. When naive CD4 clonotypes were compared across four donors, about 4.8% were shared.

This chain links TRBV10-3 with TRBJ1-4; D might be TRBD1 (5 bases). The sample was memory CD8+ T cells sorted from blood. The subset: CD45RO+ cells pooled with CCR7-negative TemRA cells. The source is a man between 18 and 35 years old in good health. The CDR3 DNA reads TGTGCCATCAGTGAGGACAGCTCTAATGAAAAACTGTTTTTT. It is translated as CAISEDSSNEKLFF.